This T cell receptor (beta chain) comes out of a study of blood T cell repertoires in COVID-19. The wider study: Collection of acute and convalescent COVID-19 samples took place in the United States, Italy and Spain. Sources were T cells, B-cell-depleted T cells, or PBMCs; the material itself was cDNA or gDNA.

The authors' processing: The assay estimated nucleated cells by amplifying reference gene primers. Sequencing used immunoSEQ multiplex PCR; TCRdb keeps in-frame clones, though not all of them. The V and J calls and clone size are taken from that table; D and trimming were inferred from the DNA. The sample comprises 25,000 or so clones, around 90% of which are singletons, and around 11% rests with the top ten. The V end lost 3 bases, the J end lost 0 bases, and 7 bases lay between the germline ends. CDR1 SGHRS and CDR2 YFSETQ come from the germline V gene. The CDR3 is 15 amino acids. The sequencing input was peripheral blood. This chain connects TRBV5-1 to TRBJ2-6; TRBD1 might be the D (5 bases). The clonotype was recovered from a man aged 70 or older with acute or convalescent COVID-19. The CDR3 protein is CASSSGISGANVLTF. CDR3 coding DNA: TGCGCCAGCAGCTCAGGGATCTCTGGGGCCAACGTCCTGACTTTC.